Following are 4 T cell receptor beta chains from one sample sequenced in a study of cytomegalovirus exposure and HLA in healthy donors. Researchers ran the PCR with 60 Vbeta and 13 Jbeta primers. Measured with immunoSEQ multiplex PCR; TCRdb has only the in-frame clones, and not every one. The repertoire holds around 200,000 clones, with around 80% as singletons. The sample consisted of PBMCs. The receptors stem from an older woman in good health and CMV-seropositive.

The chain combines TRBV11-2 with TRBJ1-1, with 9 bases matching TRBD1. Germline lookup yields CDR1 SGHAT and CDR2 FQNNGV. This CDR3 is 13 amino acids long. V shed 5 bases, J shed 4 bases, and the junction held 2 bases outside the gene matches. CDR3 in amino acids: CASSTGQGTEAFF. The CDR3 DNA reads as TGTGCCAGCAGCACGGGACAGGGCACTGAAGCTTTCTTT. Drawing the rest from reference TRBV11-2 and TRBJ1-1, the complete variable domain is EAGVAQSPRYKIIEKRQSVAFWCNPISGHATLYWYQQILGQGPKLLIQFQNNGVVDDSQLPKDRFSAERLKGVDSTLKIQPAKLEDSAVYLCASSTGQGTEAFFGQGTRLTVV.

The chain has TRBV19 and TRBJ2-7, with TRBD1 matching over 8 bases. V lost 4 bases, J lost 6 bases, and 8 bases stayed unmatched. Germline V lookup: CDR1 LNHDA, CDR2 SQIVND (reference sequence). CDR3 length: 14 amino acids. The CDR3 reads CASSTSQGAGEQYF. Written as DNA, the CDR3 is TGTGCCAGTAGTACCTCCCAGGGGGCTGGCGAGCAGTACTTC.

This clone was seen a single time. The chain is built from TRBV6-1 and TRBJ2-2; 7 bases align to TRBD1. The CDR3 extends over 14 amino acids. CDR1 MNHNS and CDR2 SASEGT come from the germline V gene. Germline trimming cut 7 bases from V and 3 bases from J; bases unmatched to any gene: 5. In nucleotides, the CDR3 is TGTGCCAGCATGGGGGACAGCTACACCGGGGAGCTGTTTTTT. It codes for CASMGDSYTGELFF.

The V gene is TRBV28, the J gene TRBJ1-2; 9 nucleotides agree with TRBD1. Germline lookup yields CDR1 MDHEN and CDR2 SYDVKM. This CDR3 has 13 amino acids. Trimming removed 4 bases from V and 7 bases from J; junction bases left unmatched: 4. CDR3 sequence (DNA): TGTGCCAGCAGTTCACAGGGGGCGGTTGGCTACACCTTC. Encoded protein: CASSSQGAVGYTF.